This T cell receptor beta chain was identified in a study of shared T cell receptors in the human thymus. TCRdb's copy holds only in-frame clones and misses some; the assay was immunoSEQ multiplex PCR. The repertoire has almost 550,000 clones, about 80% of them found once; the top ten carry 0.01% to 0.015%. With 2 bases removed from V and 4 bases from J, the gap between germline ends came to 11 bases. Germline V gives CDR1 MNHEY, CDR2 SMNVEV (reference sequence). CDR3 length: 14 amino acids. Separately, the same data were catalogued under a study of human thymus T cells.

This TCR was sampled from a boy under three years old with a congenital heart defect. The specimen was thymocytes. The gene calls are TRBV27 and TRBJ1-1; tentative D call: TRBD1 (5 bases). CDR3 DNA: TGTGCCAGCAGTTTAGGAGGGGAAGGCACTGAAGCTTTCTTT. As protein: CASSLGGEGTEAFF.